This T cell receptor beta chain was identified in a study of cytomegalovirus exposure and HLA in healthy donors. Study at large: Among approximately 390 genotyped donors, around 80% fell in the Caucasian-associated ancestry cluster.

Primers for the PCR totalled 60 Vbeta and 13 Jbeta. Clones were sequenced by immunoSEQ multiplex PCR, and TCRdb holds only the in-frame ones, with some missing. The table shows about 150,000 clones, with approximately 84% occurring only once. Nominally healthy donors were sampled, though unrecorded immune exposures were likely. Whole-study results and caveats: Many donors shared some public TCRs, even though most TCR sequences were rare. In a later analysis, parvovirus B19, influenza, CMV and Epstein-Barr virus appeared linked to several top co-occurrence clusters.

V shed 5 bases and J shed 0 bases, with 10 bases lying between them. Per the germline V gene, CDR1 is MDHEN and CDR2 is SYDVKM. The CDR3 is made up of 14 amino acids. This clone has only one observation. Its antigen is currently unknown. J is TRBJ1-1 and V is TRBV28; D not resolved. Material: PBMCs. This receptor was identified in a woman between 45 and 60 years old in good health and CMV-seropositive. The CDR3 DNA sequence: TGTGCCAGCAGTGATCTAGAGGTGAACACTGAAGCTTTCTTT. It encodes CASSDLEVNTEAFF.